Described below is a single T cell receptor (beta chain) sequence and its context. This clonotype has more than one count but fewer than ten. Its specific antigen is unknown. Per-nucleotide qualities are absent, and no much larger clonotype sits a single base away. The data originate from a study of T-cell memory formation after mild COVID-19 (TCRdb year 2021). For the wider study: Most TCR sequence clusters were specific to one of the two donors. T-cell clones expanding and contracting after mild COVID-19 in a couple of donors were tracked by longitudinal TCRalpha and TCRbeta repertoire sequencing. Two young, previously healthy adult volunteers made up the cohort, one male and one female.

Overall results and qualifications from the work: Some responding clones were detected in pre-infection memory, suggesting pre-existing cross-reactive memory T cells joined the SARS-CoV-2 response. Balanced CD4/CD8 phenotypes were observed for clones contracting from day 15 to 85, whereas a bias towards CD4+ was observed for a second wave of clones expanding from day 15 to 37. Contracting CD4+ clones appeared mostly in the CM and EM memory subsets, whereas CD8+ clones were enriched in EMRA. The study covered only two mild cases, and larger cohorts including severe cases with pre-infection samples were considered necessary. SARS-CoV-2 specificity was not confirmed for the second-wave clones peaking on day 37.

The sequencing machine was an Illumina NovaSeq 6000. TCRalpha and TCRbeta cDNA libraries were built by 5'RACE with constant-segment primers, adding sample barcodes and unique molecular identifiers. Trizol reagent was used to extract RNA from every sample. Amplification of the libraries took two PCR steps, and the second step added a second sample barcode plus Illumina TruSeq adapters. Sequencing of libraries was performed on an Illumina NovaSeq with 2 x 150 bp paired-end reads. The published analysis was carried out like this. Demultiplexing of reads and collapsing into UMI-guided consensus sequences were performed with migec v1.2.7. Using mixcr v2.1.11, UMI consensuses were aligned to TRA and TRB V and J templates and then assembled into clonotypes. Clonotypes were classified as expanded or contracted when called significant by both edgeR and NoisET, with noise models trained on biological replicates. edgeR calls used a false discovery rate-adjusted p below 0.01 and a log2 fold-change threshold of 1. As an exploratory analysis of dynamics, max-normalized trajectories of the 1000 most abundant clonotypes were examined with PCA combined with hierarchical clustering. Each responding clone was given a CD4 or CD8 phenotype based on the CD4+ and CD8+ repertoires, which had been sequenced separately. In TCRdb, the public reads were trimmed at Q25 with fastp and aligned with MiXCR, with productive beta chains retained. CDR3 protein sequences are deduplicated, and each keeps its most common genes and DNA. These V and J calls derive from TCRdb rather than the authors' analysis. The sample table holds about 90,000 distinct CDR3 sequences, of which around an eighth were seen once. About 27% of the sample rests with the top ten.

There are 13 amino acids in the CDR3, from cysteine to phenylalanine inclusive. Only the CDR3 DNA is retained, 39 bases long and in frame from the first base. In the germline V gene, CDR1 corresponds to SGHTA and CDR2 to FQGTGA. V is reduced by 5 bases and J by 5 bases, leaving a spacing of 13 bases between them. Ficoll-Paque density gradient centrifugation was the method used to isolate PBMCs. The sample comprised PBMCs or a T cell subset sorted from them (not recorded which). The V gene is TRBV7-3 and the J gene is TRBJ2-7, with the D gene too uncertain to name. This clonotype originated in an adult woman who had mild COVID-19 (a few samples of this study predate the infection). The sample titles of this study are shuffled in the database, so cell type and time point are left out; the donor was told from shared clones. The CDR3 in this case is CASSPNLGHEQYF. The DNA sequence follows: TGTGCCAGCAGCCCCAACCTAGGCCACGAGCAGTACTTC.